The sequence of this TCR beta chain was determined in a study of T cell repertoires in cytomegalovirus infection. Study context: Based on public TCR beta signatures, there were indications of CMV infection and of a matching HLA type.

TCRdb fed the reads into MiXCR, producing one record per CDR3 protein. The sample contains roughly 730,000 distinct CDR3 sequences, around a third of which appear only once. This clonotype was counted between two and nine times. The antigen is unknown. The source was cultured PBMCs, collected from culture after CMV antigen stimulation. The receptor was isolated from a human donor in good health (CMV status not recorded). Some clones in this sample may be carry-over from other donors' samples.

The CDR3 coding sequence is TGTGCCAGCAGCTCGCGATCCTCTGGGGCCAACGTCCTGACTTTC. Translating it yields CASSSRSSGANVLTF. The rearrangement uses TRBV11-2 and TRBJ2-6; D is unclear. Trimming left V 4 bases short and J 0 bases short, with 7 bases between. This CDR3 is 15 amino acids long. CDR1 SGHAT and CDR2 FQNNGV come from the germline V gene.